These 10 T cell receptor beta chains share one sample of origin, sequenced in a study of siplizumab effects on memory and regulatory T cells (dated by TCRdb to about 2019). Library generation was performed with the immunoSEQ multiplex PCR assay. TCRdb stores this immuneACCESS table with in-frame sequences only. Part of the clones is absent; in the studies checked, under half of the shortfall reflects unresolved V genes, and no reason is known for the rest. For this sample the table gives roughly 100,000 clones, of which about nine tenths were detected only once. Approximately 12% of the sample is taken by the ten largest. Source material: non-Treg CD4+ T cells sorted from blood. In light of the paper, this sample's cell subset or site label describes: FACS-sorted unstimulated CD4+ non-regulatory T cells. Receptors originate from a human donor in good health.

The CDR3 DNA is TGTGCCAGCAGTGAAGGCACAGGGCTTTATGGCTACACCTTC. Translated: CASSEGTGLYGYTF. The chain has TRBV6-1 and TRBJ1-2; perhaps TRBD1 as D (6 bases). V dropped 1 base and J dropped 5 bases, with 11 bases sitting between them. The CDR3 spans 14 residues. Germline V CDR1 and CDR2: MNHNS, SASEGT.

The V and J genes are TRBV19 and TRBJ2-1, with 11 bases identical to TRBD2. The germline gives CDR1 LNHDA, CDR2 SQIVND (reference sequence). The CDR3 sequence is 16 residues long. With 7 bases clipped from V and 5 bases from J, the junction kept 10 bases outside the gene matches. The CDR3 DNA reads as TGTGCCAGTAACCGCGGGACTAGCGGAATTGACAATGAGCAGTTCTTC. This translates into CASNRGTSGIDNEQFF.

This chain uses TRBV16 with TRBJ2-1; D might be TRBD1 (5 bases). Trimming shortened V by 2 bases and J by 6 bases, and 8 bases separated the two germline ends. The germline V gene encodes CDR1 KGHSY and CDR2 FQNENV. The CDR3 spans 13 residues. The chain's CDR3 is CASSQGQGNEQFF. The CDR3, as DNA: TGTGCCAGCAGCCAAGGTCAGGGCAATGAGCAGTTCTTC.

This chain connects TRBV5-6 to TRBJ1-1; no clear D. V was pared by 0 bases and J by 7 bases, with 4 bases between. Germline V gene sequence: CDR1 SGHDT, CDR2 YYEEEE. CDR3 length equals 11 residues. The CDR3, as DNA: TGTGCCAGCAGCTTGGCAGATGAAGCTTTCTTT. Protein: CASSLADEAFF.

The rearrangement links TRBV7-9 to TRBJ2-3; the match to TRBD2 covers 10 bases. The CDR3 contains 15 residues. In germline, CDR1 is SEHNR, CDR2 FQNEAQ (reference sequence). The trim removed 3 bases at V and 8 bases at J, leaving 8 bases unmatched. CDR3 DNA: TGTGCCAGCAGCTTGCCTAGCGGGAGCAGGGCTACGCAGTATTTT. This translates into CASSLPSGSRATQYF.

The chain employs TRBV5-1 and TRBJ2-4; D ambiguous. This CDR3 has 15 residues. Trimming took 4 bases from V and 2 from J, leaving 13 bases between them. The germline gives CDR1 SGHRS, CDR2 YFSETQ. This CDR3 is CASSPHGVTKNIQYF. The CDR3 bases are TGCGCCAGCAGCCCGCACGGAGTTACCAAAAACATTCAGTACTTC.

This chain connects TRBV5-1 to TRBJ2-3; 12 nucleotides align to TRBD2. CDR3 size: 16 residues. The J segment lost 6 bases and the V segment lost 0 bases, leaving 5 bases of the junction unmatched. Looked up from germline, CDR1 is SGHRS and CDR2 is YFSETQ. CDR3 amino acids: CASSLGLAGDLDTQYF. DNA of the CDR3: TGCGCCAGCAGCTTGGGACTAGCGGGAGACCTGGATACGCAGTATTTT.

This chain uses TRBV28 with TRBJ1-5; 9 positions agree with TRBD1. Losses at the gene ends were 5 bases for V and 6 bases for J; bases not matched to a gene: 8. The CDR3 runs to 15 residues. CDR1 is MDHEN and CDR2 is SYDVKM in the germline V gene. The CDR3 DNA is TGTGCCAGCAGTAAAAGGACAGGGGCAAGTCAGCCCCAGCATTTT. Its translation is CASSKRTGASQPQHF. The whole variable domain, filled in from reference TRBV28 and TRBJ1-5, reads DVKVTQSSRYLVKRTGEKVFLECVQDMDHENMFWYRQDPGLGLRLIYFSYDVKMKEKGDIPEGYSVSREKKERFSLILESASTNQTSMYLCASSKRTGASQPQHFGDGTRLSIL.

This chain connects TRBV2 to TRBJ2-7, with D possibly TRBD2 on 6 matching bases. V was shortened by 10 bases and J by 3 bases, with 16 bases between the two germline ends. The CDR3 length is 13 residues. CDR1 and CDR2 from the germline V gene are SNHLY and FYNNEI. The CDR3 DNA is TGTGCCAACGGACGGGCGGGAATCTACGAGCAGTACTTC. It translates to CANGRAGIYEQYF.

The chain joins TRBV13 to TRBJ2-7, with 14 bases identical to TRBD2. CDR1 and CDR2 from the germline V gene are PRHDT and FYEKMQ (reference sequence). The CDR3 runs to 14 residues. V dropped 8 bases and J dropped 5; count of bases not matched to a gene: 5. Here the CDR3 DNA reads TGTGCCAGCCGACTAGCGGGAGGGCCAAACGAGCAGTACTTC. It is translated as CASRLAGGPNEQYF.